This TCR beta chain was found in a study of memory CD4+ T cells and cytomegalovirus serostatus. Study-wide results and caveats: A US-trained random forest predicted CMV serostatus with median AUC around 0.91.

The sort gate was single viable CD3+CD4+CD8-CD45RO+ cells for memory CD4+ T cells. Sequencing used immunoSEQ multiplex PCR; TCRdb keeps in-frame clones, though not all of them. The sample holds fewer than 50,000 clones, 70% to 80% seen once. A word on this clone: Its antigen is as yet unknown.

Per the germline V gene, CDR1 is LNHNV and CDR2 is YYDKDF (reference sequence). The CDR3 contains 15 residues. The V gene end was trimmed by 1 base and the J gene end by 6 bases; junction bases not matched to a gene: 8. The chain has TRBV15 and TRBJ2-7; 8 nucleotides align to TRBD1. This receptor was taken from an adult in good health and CMV-seropositive. Sequencing was performed on memory CD4+ T cells from blood. The CDR3 region is CATSRGGTGGSEQYF. The CDR3 DNA sequence: TGTGCCACCAGCAGAGGGGGGACAGGTGGGTCCGAGCAGTACTTC.